The source of this T cell receptor beta chain is a study of regulatory T cells in long-lasting Graves disease. The time point here: newly diagnosed GD, antithyroid drugs for less than 3 months. Isolated PBMC RNA provided the starting material for the TCR library. One endocrinology department in Xi'an, China, was where patients came from. This clonotype was found many times. At one boundary the junction diverges from the germline segment, which might be a read error. CDR3-region Arm-PCR and iRepertoire HTBI primers produced the TCR beta libraries. TCRdb passed the multiplex PCR reads through MiXCR, listing each CDR3 protein once. The sample yields about 400,000 distinct CDR3 sequences, roughly 17% seen once. The CDR3 contains 14 residues. Germline CDR1 reads KGHDR; CDR2 reads SFDVKD. A further study also used this sample, focusing on T cells in Graves' hyperthyroidism and ophthalmopathy. As that study records: The primer set for the first-round RT-PCR of the TCR CDR3 was HTBI. Among clonotypes expanded in thyroid above 0.001, most were also found in blood.

The chain links TRBV24-1 to TRBJ2-7; TRBD1 aligns across 8 bases. This receptor was taken from a woman aged 18-29 years with Graves disease. The sequencing used peripheral blood mononuclear cells (PBMCs), collected at new diagnosis, from a patient treated with antithyroid drugs. This CDR3 is CATSEGTGPELWYF. DNA for the CDR3: TGTGCCACGAGTGAAGGGACAGGCCCCGAATTGTGGTACTTC.